This T cell receptor (beta chain) was observed in a study of human T cells and chemical hapten exposure. In the authors' workflow: The number of TCRs in each sample had a median of approximately 99,000 and spanned about 20,000 to 690,600. One entry per CDR3 protein, called by TCRdb with MiXCR from the RACE reads. The V and J calls and clone size are TCRdb's, not the authors'. Found here are under 50,000 distinct CDR3 sequences, less than 8.5% of them singletons; the top ten hold over 1%. With V trimmed by 6 bases and J by 4 bases, 14 bases remained unmatched. The CDR3 loop spans 16 amino acids. CDR1 and CDR2 from the germline V gene are MDHEN and SYDVKM. Described time point: pre-sensitization, week 0. Noted treatment: therapeutic diphenylcyclopropenone sensitization with weekly scalp DPC.

This sequence joins TRBV28 and TRBJ2-5; 7 nucleotides align to TRBD2. This sequence originates from a woman aged 50 to 60 with alopecia areata. Some clones in this sample may be carry-over from other donors' samples. Sequencing used whole blood, obtained in connection with sensitization to the hapten diphenylcyclopropenone (DPC). The CDR3 region is CASSGAFIPGGETQYF. CDR3 sequence (DNA): TGTGCCAGCAGCGGGGCCTTTATCCCGGGAGGAGAGACCCAGTACTTC. Complete variable domain (other parts from reference TRBV28 and TRBJ2-5): DVKVTQSSRYLVKRTGEKVFLECVQDMDHENMFWYRQDPGLGLRLIYFSYDVKMKEKGDIPEGYSVSREKKERFSLILESASTNQTSMYLCASSGAFIPGGETQYFGPGTRLLVL.